Listed here are 8 T cell receptor beta chains from one sample, sequenced in a study of response to subunit inactivated influenza vaccine (dated by TCRdb to the late 2010s). The method behind the library was RT-PCR. The run used an Illumina HiSeq 2500. TCRdb trimmed public reads at Q25 via fastp, called clones via MiXCR and kept in-frame beta chains. Rows are unified per CDR3 protein, each entry keeping the most common DNA and genes. The sample contains more than 700,000 distinct CDR3 sequences, roughly 20% of them found a single time. Clones ranked in the top ten supply roughly 10% of the sample. The source was PBMCs from blood, collected 4 to 6 days after vaccination. Every receptor here comes from a man between 50 and 59 years old who received an inactivated influenza vaccine. Donor details come from another sample of the same person, matched by shared clones.

This clonotype was found a few times. V gene TRBV29-1 combines with J gene TRBJ1-4, with unresolved D. The CDR3 is 14 amino acids. Germline CDR1 and CDR2: SQVTM and ANQGSEA. Trimming took 6 bases from V and 3 from J, leaving 14 bases between them. The CDR3 DNA is TGCAGCGTCCAGGCGGGGATGTCTAATGAAAAACTGTTTTTT. Translating it yields CSVQAGMSNEKLFF.

The J gene is TRBJ2-1, the V gene TRBV9; TRBD2 matches at 10 bases. There are 15 residues in the CDR3. Germline V gene lookup returns CDR1 SGDLS and CDR2 YYNGEE. V shed 5 bases, J shed 6 bases, and the junction held 8 bases outside the gene matches. This chain's CDR3 is CASRLGTSDANEQFF. DNA for the CDR3: TGTGCCAGCAGGCTTGGGACTAGCGATGCCAATGAGCAGTTCTTC.

The rearrangement links TRBV20-1 to TRBJ2-1, with 9 bases identical to TRBD2. Germline V lookup: CDR1 DFQATT, CDR2 SNEGSKA (reference sequence). Unmatched junction bases numbered 7, after V lost 4 bases and J lost 9 bases. CDR3 length equals 13 residues. Written as DNA, the CDR3 is TGCAGTGCTAAAGCGGGGGGTTTCGGTGAGCAGTTCTTC. Its protein is CSAKAGGFGEQFF.

There are a few counts of this clonotype. This chain joins TRBV24-1 and TRBJ2-3, with 9 bases matching TRBD2. Per the germline V gene, CDR1 is KGHDR and CDR2 is SFDVKD. This CDR3 comprises 14 residues. J lost 6 bases, V lost 3 bases, and 3 bases had no gene match. CDR3 coding DNA: TGTGCCACCAGTGATACCGGGACTAGCGATACGCAGTATTTT. Its protein is CATSDTGTSDTQYF.

This clonotype was found many times. The chain combines TRBV29-1 with TRBJ1-6; D gene uncertain. CDR3 size: 14 residues. The V end lost 6 bases, the J end lost 6 bases, and 15 bases lay between the germline ends. Germline CDR1 is SQVTM and CDR2 is ANQGSEA. CDR3: CSVWPPAGNSPLHF. For the CDR3, the DNA is TGCAGCGTCTGGCCCCCCGCGGGTAATTCACCCCTCCACTTT.

This clonotype was seen at least ten times. This chain joins TRBV7-8 and TRBJ2-1, with 8 bases lining up with TRBD2. The CDR3 covers 15 residues. Germline V CDR1 and CDR2: SGHVS, FQNEAQ. With 2 bases clipped from V and 6 bases from J, the junction kept 6 bases outside the gene matches. The CDR3 DNA reads as TGTGCCAGCAGCTTACTTGCGGGAGGTGGCAATGAGCAGTTCTTC. It is translated as CASSLLAGGGNEQFF.

This clonotype was picked up many times. The V and J genes are TRBV27 and TRBJ1-2; 7 positions agree with TRBD1. V gave up 5 bases and J gave up 3 bases; unmatched junction bases: 0. Germline V CDR1 and CDR2: MNHEY, SMNVEV (reference sequence). The length of the CDR3 is 12 residues. The CDR3 sequence is CASSGTDYGYTF. CDR3 nucleotides: TGTGCCAGCAGTGGGACAGACTATGGCTACACCTTC.

This clonotype was counted only a few times. The chain has TRBV20-1 and TRBJ2-1; 14 bases line up with TRBD2. The CDR3 has 12 amino acids. The V and J ends lost 7 bases and 9 bases, in that order; junction bases with no gene match: 2. Germline values: CDR1 DFQATT, CDR2 SNEGSKA (reference sequence). CDR3 protein: CSGTSGGPEQFF. The CDR3 DNA follows: TGCAGTGGGACTAGCGGGGGGCCTGAGCAGTTCTTC.